Below, 17 T cell receptor beta chains from the same sample are listed, as sequenced in a study of cytomegalovirus exposure and HLA in healthy donors. The PCR was carried out with 60 Vbeta primers and 13 Jbeta primers. The assay was immunoSEQ multiplex PCR, and TCRdb's table has in-frame clones only and misses some. The sample includes about 180,000 clones, roughly 83% of them seen just once. Sequencing input: PBMCs. Receptors were obtained from a boy younger than 10 in good health and CMV-seronegative.

Worth noting for this clone: The identical CDR3 is also encoded by other nucleotide sequences in the sample. V and J are TRBV18 and TRBJ2-7, with D possibly matching TRBD2 (6 bases). The V gene's germline CDR1 is KGHSH and CDR2 LQKENI. The ends were cut back, 3 bases at V and 3 bases at J, with 6 bases in the middle. This CDR3 spans 12 amino acids. CDR3 region: CASSPTSYEQYF. CDR3 coding DNA: TGTGCCAGCTCACCGACTAGCTACGAGCAGTACTTC.

The V gene is TRBV7-8, the J gene TRBJ2-3, with D perhaps TRBD1 (5 bases). This CDR3 is 15 amino acids long. V was shortened by 3 bases and J by 4 bases, with 14 bases between the two germline ends. Per germline, CDR1 SGHVS and CDR2 FQNEAQ. The CDR3 bases are TGTGCCAGCAGCTTGTCCAGGGTGAGCGCAGATACGCAGTATTTT. Protein: CASSLSRVSADTQYF.

Note on this clone: At one end the junction does not follow the germline gene, possibly because of a read error. The gene calls are TRBV28 and TRBJ2-3; TRBD1 matches at 7 bases. This CDR3 is built from 13 residues. CDR1 and CDR2 (germline): MDHEN, SYDVKM. The CDR3 coding sequence is TGTGCCAGCAGTTTTACAGGGGCGGATACGCGGTATTTT. Amino acids: CASSFTGADTRYF.

The chain carries TRBV6-1 and TRBJ1-5, with no clear D. The CDR3 runs 12 residues. Germline CDR1 is MNHNS and CDR2 is SASEGT. Trimming removed 8 bases from V and 2 bases from J, with 7 bases in between. This chain's CDR3 is CASRGGNQPQHF. The CDR3 region has the DNA TGTGCCAGCCGGGGTGGCAATCAGCCCCAGCATTTT.

The table lists this clone with a count of one. V and J are TRBV28 and TRBJ2-3; a weak D match, TRBD2 (5 bases). From germline, CDR1 is MDHEN and CDR2 SYDVKM. The length of the CDR3 is 15 residues. V was cut by 3 bases and J by 6 bases, with 16 bases left in between. The CDR3 nucleotides are TGTGCCAGCAGTTTGAGGTCTCCGGAGGTGGATACGCAGTATTTT. It codes for CASSLRSPEVDTQYF.

The chain joins TRBV10-3 to TRBJ1-1; 7 bases align to TRBD1. V gave up 2 bases and J gave up 4 bases; unmatched junction bases: 1. Germline V lookup: CDR1 ENHRY, CDR2 SYGVKD. This CDR3 region has 13 residues. The CDR3 region is CAISENRGTEAFF. DNA of the CDR3: TGTGCCATCAGTGAGAACAGGGGCACTGAAGCTTTCTTT.

This clone was seen only a few times. The CDR3 reads CASSEVDRNNEQFF. The CDR3 DNA is TGTGCCAGCAGTGAGGTAGACAGAAACAATGAGCAGTTCTTC. The rearrangement uses TRBV25-1 and TRBJ2-1; a weak D match, TRBD1 (5 bases). Germline loops: CDR1 MGHDK, CDR2 SYGVNS. This CDR3 has 14 amino acids. Trimming removed 3 bases from V and 5 bases from J, with 11 bases in between. Complete variable domain (other parts from reference TRBV25-1 and TRBJ2-1): EADIYQTPRYLVIGTGKKITLECSQTMGHDKMYWYQQDPGMELHLIHYSYGVNSTEKGDLSSESTVSRIRTEHFPLTLESARPSHTSQYLCASSEVDRNNEQFFGPGTRLTVL.

This clone was observed once. V and J are TRBV2 and TRBJ2-1; a weak D match, TRBD1 (6 bases). Germline values: CDR1 SNHLY, CDR2 FYNNEI. V lost 7 bases and J 6 bases, leaving 16 bases between the germline ends. CDR3 size: 14 residues. CDR3 nucleotides: TGTGCCAGCACCCGACAGGAAATGGGCAATGAGCAGTTCTTC. It encodes CASTRQEMGNEQFF.

CDR3 nucleotides: TGTGCCAGCAGCGTGGACGGACTTCCGGGCACCGGGGAGCTGTTTTTT. Translated: CASSVDGLPGTGELFF. The V call is TRBV7-7, the J call TRBJ2-2; weak D call: TRBD2 (5 bases). Germline V gene sequence: CDR1 SSHAT, CDR2 FNYEAQ (reference sequence). Trimming took off 5 bases at V and 4 bases at J, with 17 bases between the two ends. The CDR3 runs 16 residues.

J is TRBJ1-2 and V is TRBV27, with a weak D call TRBD1 (6 bases). Trimming removed 4 bases from V and 8 bases from J, with 14 bases in between. The germline gives CDR1 MNHEY, CDR2 SMNVEV (reference sequence). This CDR3 is built from 13 residues. The CDR3 protein is CASSSHRVQGYTF. CDR3 bases: TGTGCCAGCAGTTCCCACAGGGTTCAAGGCTACACCTTC.

The chain carries TRBV25-1 and TRBJ2-5; TRBD2 agrees at 12 bases. Germline V gene data show CDR1 as MGHDK and CDR2 as SYGVNS. The CDR3 consists of 14 residues. The V gene end was trimmed by 3 bases and the J gene end by 5 bases; junction bases not matched to a gene: 1. DNA of the CDR3: TGTGCCAGCAGTGACGGGACTAGCGGGGAGACCCAGTACTTC. This sequence encodes CASSDGTSGETQYF.

The chain uses TRBV7-6 and TRBJ2-1; D not certain. V lost 7 bases to trimming and J lost 6 bases, with 13 bases between them. CDR3 length: 13 residues. The germline V gene encodes CDR1 SGHVS and CDR2 FNYEAQ. CDR3 DNA: TGTGCCAGCACCCGATCCCCAGGCAATGAGCAGTTCTTC. Translation gives CASTRSPGNEQFF.

The CDR3 region is CATSRDGLAPDTQYF. The CDR3 nucleotides read TGTGCCACCAGCAGAGATGGGCTAGCCCCAGATACGCAGTATTTT. This rearrangement joins TRBV15 to TRBJ2-3, with a weak D call TRBD2 (5 bases). V was trimmed by 0 bases and J by 4 bases, leaving 11 bases between them. The CDR3 runs to 15 residues. Germline CDR1 reads LNHNV; CDR2 reads YYDKDF (reference sequence).

V gene TRBV18 combines with J gene TRBJ1-1, with 10 nucleotides matching TRBD1. V gave up 4 bases and J gave up 5 bases; unmatched junction bases: 10. This CDR3 spans 16 amino acids. Germline loops: CDR1 KGHSH, CDR2 LQKENI. In nucleotides, the CDR3 is TGTGCCAGCTCACGAACCGGGACAGGGGTTCGGACTGAAGCTTTCTTT. Protein: CASSRTGTGVRTEAFF. Complete variable domain (other parts from reference TRBV18 and TRBJ1-1): NAGVMQNPRHLVRRRGQEARLRCSPMKGHSHVYWYRQLPEEGLKFMVYLQKENIIDESGMPKERFSAEFPKEGPSILRIQQVVRGDSAAYFCASSRTGTGVRTEAFFGQGTRLTVV.

V and J are TRBV7-9 and TRBJ2-3; D ambiguous. The germline V gene encodes CDR1 SEHNR and CDR2 FQNEAQ (reference sequence). V was pared by 0 bases and J by 0 bases, with 4 bases between. This CDR3 has 14 residues. CDR3 loop: CASSLAASTDTQYF. CDR3 in DNA: TGTGCCAGCAGCTTAGCGGCTAGCACAGATACGCAGTATTTT.

This clone was counted a single time. The chain has TRBV10-3 and TRBJ2-5, with a tentative D call TRBD2 (6 bases). Germline assignment: CDR1 ENHRY and CDR2 SYGVKD. V lost 2 bases and J 4 bases, leaving 11 bases between the germline ends. The length of the CDR3 is 14 residues. The CDR3 DNA reads as TGTGCCATCAGTGAGCGGGAGCTAGGAGAGACCCAGTACTTC. Protein sequence: CAISERELGETQYF.

The rearrangement uses TRBV6-1 and TRBJ2-5; D is undetermined. Germline CDR1 MNHNS, CDR2 SASEGT. The CDR3 contains 12 residues. With 4 bases removed from V and 4 bases from J, the gap between germline ends came to 7 bases. The CDR3 reads CASSGSGETQYF. The DNA for the CDR3 is TGTGCCAGCAGTGGGAGTGGAGAGACCCAGTACTTC.